This T cell receptor beta chain is drawn from a study of T cells expressing NK-cell markers. Regarding the study as a whole: The study found dominant NKG2C+ clonotypes at about 1.0-8% of CD8+ T cells in over 5 donors.

CDR1 is DFQATT, CDR2 SNEGSKA, per germline (reference sequence). The CDR3 runs to 14 residues. In generating TCR beta cDNA, 5'RACE template switching with UMIs was used. TCRdb re-analyzed the 5' RACE reads; it lists each CDR3 protein once, without DNA. The table lists 400,000 to 450,000 distinct CDR3 sequences, with 6% to 8% in the top ten. Details on this clonotype: The antigen is not known.

This sequence joins TRBV20-1 and TRBJ2-5. The TCR comes from a woman aged 18 to 75 in good health. What was sequenced was blood T cells: a sorted CD56 or NKG2C T cell subset, CD4+ or CD8+ T cells, or bulk PBMC T cells (not recorded which). The CDR3 sequence is CSASLGSRQETQYF.